Listed here are 14 T cell receptor beta chains from one sample, sequenced in a study of T cells in Graves' hyperthyroidism and ophthalmopathy. It was RNA transcripts that yielded the amplified TCR beta CDR3 regions. The HTBI primer set served for first-round RT-PCR of the TCR CDR3. TCRdb analysed the multiplex PCR reads with MiXCR anew, one entry per CDR3 protein. The table records more than 650,000 distinct CDR3 sequences, 12% to 15% of them present only once. What was sequenced was blood. The source is a woman between 18 and 29 years old with Graves' hyperthyroidism.

This clonotype was recorded many times. This chain joins TRBV3-1 and TRBJ1-4, with D unclear. Germline-derived CDR1 and CDR2 are LGHDT and YNNKEL (reference sequence). The V end was cut by 4 bases, the J end by 0 bases, with 6 bases between. CDR3 length: 14 amino acids. CDR3 amino acids: CASSLRATNEKLFF. The CDR3 bases are TGTGCCAGCAGCCTTAGGGCAACTAATGAAAAACTGTTTTTT. The full variable domain, rest sourced from reference TRBV3-1 and TRBJ1-4, is DTAVSQTPKYLVTQMGNDKSIKCEQNLGHDTMYWYKQDSKKFLKIMFSYNNKELIINETVPNRFSPKSPDKAHLNLHINSLELGDSAVYFCASSLRATNEKLFFGSGTQLSVL.

This clonotype has only a few counts. The rearrangement links TRBV6-2 or TRBV6-3 to TRBJ1-1; tentative D call: TRBD1 (5 bases). Trimming removed 4 bases from V and 1 base from J, with 10 bases in between. The germline V gene encodes CDR1 MNHEY and CDR2 SVGEGT. This CDR3 is 14 amino acids long. The CDR3 DNA reads as TGTGCCAGCAGTTTGGTCAGGGCGAACACTGAAGCTTTCTTT. It translates to CASSLVRANTEAFF.

There are many counts of this clonotype. The rearrangement links TRBV7-9 to TRBJ2-1; no clear D. Per germline, CDR1 SEHNR and CDR2 FQNEAQ (reference sequence). The CDR3 consists of 14 residues. V lost 5 bases, J lost 7 bases, and 15 bases lay in between. This chain's CDR3 is CASSPERLGNEQFF. DNA of the CDR3: TGTGCCAGCAGCCCTGAACGTCTCGGAAATGAGCAGTTCTTC.

This clonotype was seen many times. The rearrangement uses TRBV27 and TRBJ1-1, with D maybe TRBD1 (6 bases). The CDR3 is 18 amino acids. The germline V gene has CDR1 MNHEY and CDR2 SMNVEV (reference sequence). The V gene lost 6 bases and the J gene lost 5 bases, with 28 bases spanning the gap. The CDR3 DNA sequence: TGTGCCAGCAGCCCAGGGCGGCCACAGGGAATCTTTTGGACTGAAGCTTTCTTT. Translation: CASSPGRPQGIFWTEAFF.

At least ten counts were recorded for this clonotype. The V gene is TRBV6-2 or TRBV6-3, the J gene TRBJ2-7; D is unresolved. The V gene's germline CDR1 is MNHEY and CDR2 SVGEGT. V lost 5 bases, J lost 0 bases, and 11 bases lay in between. The CDR3 sequence is 14 residues long. The CDR3 DNA is TGTGCCAGCAGTAGACTCCGGATCTCCTACGAGCAGTACTTC. Translated, it gives CASSRLRISYEQYF.

The chain combines TRBV4-3 with TRBJ2-2; weak D call: TRBD2 (6 bases). Germline-derived CDR1 and CDR2 are LGHNA and YSLEER. CDR3 length equals 17 residues. Trimming left V 1 base short and J 6 bases short, with 18 bases between. The CDR3 sequence: CASSQGPGLHMPGELFF. The DNA of the CDR3 is TGCGCCAGCAGCCAAGGGCCGGGACTCCACATGCCCGGGGAGCTGTTTTTT.

This clonotype was observed many times. The rearrangement uses TRBV7-8 and TRBJ2-3; 12 bases are shared with TRBD2. Per the germline V gene, CDR1 is SGHVS and CDR2 is FQNEAQ. The CDR3 runs to 14 residues. Unmatched junction bases numbered 11, after V lost 5 bases and J lost 14 bases. CDR3 DNA sequence: TGTGCCAGCAGCCCCGAAGTGACTAGCGGGAGAAGGTATTTT. Translated, it gives CASSPEVTSGRRYF.

This clonotype has just a few counts. The genes are TRBV7-9 and TRBJ1-1; tentative D call: TRBD1 (5 bases). V lost 5 bases and J 6 bases, leaving 10 bases between the germline ends. The germline V gene encodes CDR1 SEHNR and CDR2 FQNEAQ (reference sequence). This CDR3 spans 12 amino acids. The CDR3 protein is CASSTQDPEAFF. Written as DNA, the CDR3 is TGTGCCAGCAGCACACAGGATCCTGAAGCTTTCTTT.

The rearrangement joins TRBV5-1 to TRBJ1-6, with D unclear. The CDR3 is 15 residues long. V was shortened by 0 bases and J by 9 bases, with 13 bases between the two germline ends. Per the germline V gene, CDR1 is SGHRS and CDR2 is YFSETQ. The CDR3 loop reads CASSLERPGFSPLHF. The CDR3 DNA reads as TGCGCCAGCAGCTTGGAACGTCCAGGCTTTTCACCCCTCCACTTT.

The sample holds a few counts of this clonotype. The chain joins TRBV27 to TRBJ1-1, with 8 bases that match TRBD1. This CDR3 is built from 20 residues. Per germline, CDR1 MNHEY and CDR2 SMNVEV (reference sequence). V gave up 2 bases and J gave up 0 bases; unmatched junction bases: 17. CDR3 sequence: CASSLGLDGAGGYMNTEAFF. CDR3 DNA: TGTGCCAGCAGTTTAGGCTTGGATGGGGCAGGGGGCTACATGAACACTGAAGCTTTCTTT.

The rearrangement joins TRBV7-9 to TRBJ2-1; possibly TRBD2 for D (6 bases). The V and J ends lost 6 bases and 0 bases respectively, with 15 bases between them. The CDR3 has 16 residues. Germline CDR1 and CDR2: SEHNR and FQNEAQ (reference sequence). As DNA, the CDR3 is TGTGCCAGCAGGGCAAGCGGGCCAAGCTCCTACAATGAGCAGTTCTTC. Amino acid sequence: CASRASGPSSYNEQFF.

The J gene is TRBJ1-2, the V gene TRBV27, with D perhaps TRBD1 (6 bases). Germline lookup yields CDR1 MNHEY and CDR2 SMNVEV (reference sequence). The CDR3 contains 15 residues. V was clipped by 7 bases and J by 3 bases, with 18 bases between them. The CDR3 DNA is TGTGCCAGCACCACATCGACAGGTTCTGACTATGGCTACACCTTC. Protein: CASTTSTGSDYGYTF.

This clonotype has at least ten counts. This chain joins TRBV6-1 and TRBJ2-5; TRBD2 matches 8 bases. Germline loops: CDR1 MNHNS, CDR2 SASEGT. There are 11 residues in the CDR3. The CDR3 is CKSGSGETQYF. CDR3 DNA: TGTAAAAGCGGGAGTGGGGAGACCCAGTACTTC.

The V call is TRBV24-1, the J call TRBJ2-7; the D gene is possibly TRBD1 (6 bases). V lost 9 bases and J lost 1, with 12 bases in between. The CDR3 covers 13 residues. Germline CDR1 KGHDR, CDR2 SFDVKD. CDR3: CATWGQGSYEQYF. The CDR3, as DNA: TGTGCCACCTGGGGGCAGGGGTCCTACGAGCAGTACTTC.